Shown below are 14 T cell receptor beta chains from a single sample sequenced in a study of siplizumab effects on memory and regulatory T cells. Only in-frame clones appear in the TCRdb table, and some are missing; sequencing was by immunoSEQ multiplex PCR. Here the sample spans roughly 68,000 clones, just over 95% being singletons. Sequences were obtained from naive CD8+ T cells sorted from blood. Source of these receptors: a human donor in good health.

This chain links TRBV28 with TRBJ1-1; D remains ambiguous. Germline assignment: CDR1 MDHEN and CDR2 SYDVKM. The germline V and J ends were trimmed by 6 bases and 1 base, with 21 bases remaining between them. The CDR3 has 17 amino acids. CDR3 nucleotides: TGTGCCAGCAGATCCCCCCTAGACTCTACCCCGAACACTGAAGCTTTCTTT. It is translated as CASRSPLDSTPNTEAFF.

This chain uses TRBV6-5 with TRBJ1-1; a possible D gene is TRBD1 (6 bases). The V gene lost 6 bases and the J gene lost 6 bases, with 20 bases spanning the gap. Germline CDR1 is MNHEY and CDR2 is SVGAGI. CDR3 length equals 15 residues. The CDR3 coding sequence is TGTGCCAGCAGGATATCCGACAGGCCGGGACCTGAAGCTTTCTTT. This translates into CASRISDRPGPEAFF.

The chain combines TRBV5-8 with TRBJ2-2; the D gene could be TRBD1 or TRBD2 (5 bases each). Per the germline V gene, CDR1 is SGHTS and CDR2 is YDEGEE. The CDR3 runs 16 residues. Trimming cost V 0 bases and J 2 bases, with 11 bases left between them. Written as DNA, the CDR3 is TGTGCCAGCAGCTTGGCCTACGGGGCAAACACCGGGGAGCTGTTTTTT. Its translation is CASSLAYGANTGELFF.

The V and J genes are TRBV5-1 and TRBJ1-6, with 7 nucleotides matching TRBD1. Germline V gives CDR1 SGHRS, CDR2 YFSETQ. J was trimmed by 0 bases and V by 1 base; bases with no gene match: 1. The CDR3 has 16 residues. CDR3 residues: CASSLSGGSYNSPLHF. The CDR3 region has the DNA TGCGCCAGCAGCTTGTCAGGGGGCTCCTATAATTCACCCCTCCACTTT.

The genes are TRBV7-8 and TRBJ2-5, with 8 bases fitting TRBD1. Trimming took 5 bases from V and 1 from J; bases not matched to a gene: 6. The CDR3 has 15 amino acids. Per the germline V gene, CDR1 is SGHVS and CDR2 is FQNEAQ. The CDR3 loop reads CASSRGTGPQETQYF. The CDR3 DNA is TGTGCCAGCAGCAGGGGGACAGGCCCCCAAGAGACCCAGTACTTC.

This chain links TRBV9 with TRBJ2-1, with 8 bases fitting TRBD2. J was trimmed by 7 bases and V by 4 bases; bases with no gene match: 16. In germline, CDR1 is SGDLS, CDR2 YYNGEE. CDR3 length: 17 amino acids. The CDR3 DNA is TGTGCCAGCAGCCCCCACTACCGGGGGGGCGTGGAGAATGAGCAGTTCTTC. It specifies CASSPHYRGGVENEQFF.

This chain joins TRBV4-3 and TRBJ2-3; a weak D match, TRBD1 (6 bases). Trimming took off 0 bases at V and 6 bases at J, with 7 bases between the two ends. Germline CDR1 LGHNA, CDR2 YSLEER. This CDR3 spans 13 amino acids. The CDR3 sequence: CASSQDQGDTQYF. CDR3 coding DNA: TGCGCCAGCAGCCAAGATCAGGGGGATACGCAGTATTTT.

The gene calls are TRBV19 and TRBJ1-6; 9 bases align to TRBD1. This CDR3 is 16 amino acids long. The germline V gene encodes CDR1 LNHDA and CDR2 SQIVND (reference sequence). V lost 2 bases, J lost 7 bases, and 6 bases stayed unmatched. DNA for the CDR3: TGTGCCAGTAGTATACTCGGGGACAGGGTGAATTCACCCCTCCACTTT. Translating it yields CASSILGDRVNSPLHF.

The rearrangement joins TRBV5-1 to TRBJ2-5, with TRBD1 matching 9 bases. Germline loops: CDR1 SGHRS, CDR2 YFSETQ. With V trimmed by 4 bases and J by 5 bases, 6 bases remained unmatched. CDR3 size: 14 residues. The CDR3: CASSITGGEETQYF. CDR3 DNA sequence: TGCGCCAGCAGCATAACAGGGGGCGAGGAGACCCAGTACTTC.

The chain carries TRBV5-4 and TRBJ2-1, with D hard to call. This CDR3 has 12 residues. V was pared by 3 bases and J by 7 bases, with 8 bases between. Germline loops: CDR1 SGHNT, CDR2 YYREEE (reference sequence). Here the CDR3 reads CASSSTENEQFF. The DNA for the CDR3 is TGTGCCAGCAGCTCCACGGAAAATGAGCAGTTCTTC.

The J gene is TRBJ2-7, the V gene TRBV28; D is unclear. CDR3 size: 11 residues. The germline V gene encodes CDR1 MDHEN and CDR2 SYDVKM. Trimming removed 2 bases from V and 4 bases from J, with 3 bases in between. Here the CDR3 reads CASSLQYEQYF. Here the CDR3 DNA reads TGTGCCAGCAGTTTACAGTACGAGCAGTACTTC.

This rearrangement joins TRBV6-5 to TRBJ1-4, with 10 bases matching TRBD1. CDR3 size: 15 residues. After removal of 3 bases from V and 6 bases from J, the junction contained 4 bases not matched to a gene. Germline V gene lookup returns CDR1 MNHEY and CDR2 SVGAGI. In nucleotides, the CDR3 is TGTGCCAGCAGTTATTCGGACAGGGGGTATGAAAAACTGTTTTTT. It translates to CASSYSDRGYEKLFF.

This rearrangement joins TRBV4-3 to TRBJ1-1, with D perhaps TRBD1 (5 bases). The CDR3 covers 13 residues. Germline loops: CDR1 LGHNA, CDR2 YSLEER. Trimming cost V 4 bases and J 8 bases, with 14 bases left between them. The CDR3 here is CASSLSEGREAFF. Here the CDR3 DNA reads TGCGCCAGCAGCCTCTCGGAGGGGCGAGAAGCTTTCTTT.

V and J are TRBV25-1 and TRBJ1-1; D is perhaps TRBD1 (5 bases). This CDR3 comprises 14 residues. Germline assignment: CDR1 MGHDK and CDR2 SYGVNS. The V and J ends lost 6 bases and 4 bases respectively, with 15 bases between them. This CDR3 is CASRPCPGGTEAFF. CDR3 coding DNA: TGTGCCAGCAGGCCCTGCCCCGGGGGCACTGAAGCTTTCTTT. Together with reference TRBV25-1 and TRBJ1-1, the CDR3 gives the full variable domain: EADIYQTPRYLVIGTGKKITLECSQTMGHDKMYWYQQDPGMELHLIHYSYGVNSTEKGDLSSESTVSRIRTEHFPLTLESARPSHTSQYLCASRPCPGGTEAFFGQGTRLTVV.